The next 5 T cell receptor beta chains were all read from a single sample in a study of blood T cell dynamics during melanoma immunotherapy. The sample's time point: pre-treatment baseline. TCRdb's copy holds only in-frame clones and misses some; the assay was immunoSEQ multiplex PCR. Seen here are under 20,000 clones, 83% observed once, and the top ten hold roughly 7.5%. This material consisted of blood, taken from a patient treated with checkpoint blockade. Receptors originate from a human donor with melanoma.

This clone was recorded a few times. The chain combines TRBV6-4 with TRBJ2-1; D gene unclear. V was cut by 3 bases and J by 5 bases, with 14 bases left in between. This CDR3 is 15 amino acids long. The germline CDR1 and CDR2 sequences are MRHNA and SNTAGT. The CDR3 nucleotides read TGTGCCAGCAGTGAAGGTAACGGGCCTCACAATGAGCAGTTCTTC. Translation gives CASSEGNGPHNEQFF.

The chain uses TRBV28 and TRBJ2-2; 10 nucleotides match TRBD2. Looked up from germline, CDR1 is MDHEN and CDR2 is SYDVKM. CDR3 length: 17 amino acids. The J segment lost 4 bases and the V segment lost 3 bases, leaving 8 bases of the junction unmatched. The CDR3 sequence is CASSFSSLAGVTGELFF. CDR3 DNA sequence: TGTGCCAGCAGTTTCTCGAGTCTAGCGGGAGTCACCGGGGAGCTGTTTTTT.

J is TRBJ2-3 and V is TRBV10-1; maybe TRBD1 (5 bases). The V end was cut by 7 bases, the J end by 3 bases, with 14 bases between. CDR1 and CDR2 (germline): WNHNN, SYGVQD (reference sequence). The CDR3 is 14 residues long. In nucleotides, the CDR3 is TGCGCCAGCACGGGCAGGGTCTCTACAGATACGCAGTATTTT. It translates to CASTGRVSTDTQYF.

The genes are TRBV28 and TRBJ1-1; no reliable D call. Looked up from germline, CDR1 is MDHEN and CDR2 is SYDVKM. The V and J ends lost 3 bases and 4 bases respectively, with 12 bases between them. The CDR3 consists of 14 residues. CDR3 amino acids: CASSFSGRATEAFF. Written as DNA, the CDR3 is TGTGCCAGCAGTTTTAGTGGAAGGGCCACTGAAGCTTTCTTT. The full variable domain, with the rest looked up from reference TRBV28 and TRBJ1-1, is DVKVTQSSRYLVKRTGEKVFLECVQDMDHENMFWYRQDPGLGLRLIYFSYDVKMKEKGDIPEGYSVSREKKERFSLILESASTNQTSMYLCASSFSGRATEAFFGQGTRLTVV.

This clone has just one count. The V gene is TRBV29-1, the J gene TRBJ2-1; 9 bases are a match to TRBD1. Germline V gives CDR1 SQVTM, CDR2 ANQGSEA. V was pared by 7 bases and J by 5 bases, with 9 bases of the junction left unmatched. This CDR3 contains 14 residues. The CDR3, as DNA: TGCAGCGCCCGAGGGGACAGGGACGACAATGAGCAGTTCTTC. This codes for CSARGDRDDNEQFF.